This T cell receptor (beta chain) appears in the sequencing data of a study of shared clonotypes between healthy human individuals. In the naive CD8 group, cells lacked CD45RO and were positively selected for CCR7, so terminally differentiated effector memory CD45RA+ cells were left out. Study-wide findings and caveats: Inspection by rarefaction showed sorted-subset sequencing to be incomplete despite large depth.

There are 19 residues in the CDR3. V was clipped by 4 bases and J by 6 bases, with 29 bases between them. Germline CDR1 and CDR2: SGHNT and YYREEE (reference sequence). Some clones are missing from TCRdb's copy, which holds only in-frame ones; the method was immunoSEQ multiplex PCR. The table lists nearly 2 million clones, about 94% of them singletons. A remark on this clone: The antigen is unknown.

The source is a man aged 18 to 30 in good health. The specimen was naive CD8+ T cells sorted from blood. This sequence joins TRBV5-4 and TRBJ1-3, with D maybe TRBD1 (5 bases). CDR3 amino acids: CASSPARDDGRFTQNTIYF. CDR3 sequence (DNA): TGTGCCAGCAGCCCTGCCCGGGACGATGGCAGGTTCACCCAAAACACCATATATTTT. The entire variable domain, with the rest obtained from reference TRBV5-4 and TRBJ1-3, is as follows: ETGVTQSPTHLIKTRGQQVTLRCSSQSGHNTVSWYQQALGQGPQFIFQYYREEENGRGNFPPRFSGLQFPNYSSELNVNALELDDSALYLCASSPARDDGRFTQNTIYFGEGSWLTVV.